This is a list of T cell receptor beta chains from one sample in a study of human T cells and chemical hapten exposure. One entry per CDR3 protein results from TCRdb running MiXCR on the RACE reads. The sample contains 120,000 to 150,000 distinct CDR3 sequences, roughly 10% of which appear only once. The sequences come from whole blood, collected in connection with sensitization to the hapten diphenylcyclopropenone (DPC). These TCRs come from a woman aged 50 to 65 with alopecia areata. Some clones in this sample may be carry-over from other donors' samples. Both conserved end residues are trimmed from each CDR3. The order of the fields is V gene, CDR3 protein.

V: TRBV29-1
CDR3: SAMTGREKLF

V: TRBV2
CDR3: ASSEARGVGTEAF

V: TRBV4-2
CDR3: ASSPVWGSTDTQY

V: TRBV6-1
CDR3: ASSEPGPSYEQY

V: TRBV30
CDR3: AWSVARGNGYT

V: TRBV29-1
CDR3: SVESGPDRSSYNEQF

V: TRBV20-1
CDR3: SARQPNTEAF

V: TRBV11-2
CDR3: ASSHPWTSGTDTQY

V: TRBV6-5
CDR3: ASRRQDQTYNEQF

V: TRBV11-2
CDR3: ASSTQREGQGEQF

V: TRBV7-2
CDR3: ASSLDAEANTEAF

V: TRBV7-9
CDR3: ASSSDRGPGQPQH

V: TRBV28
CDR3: ASSLGGTYNEQF

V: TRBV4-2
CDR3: ASSQDRGTSVYNEQF

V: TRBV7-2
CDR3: ASSHKLDRASYEQY

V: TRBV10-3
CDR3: AISEMAGANEQF

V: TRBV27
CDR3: ASSTVKGAKNIQY

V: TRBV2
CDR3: ASSGQNEQF

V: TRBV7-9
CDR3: ASSGQGYNQPQH

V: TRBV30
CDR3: AWSRPNNEQF

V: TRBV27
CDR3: ASSPRVPREQY

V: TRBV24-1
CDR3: ATSDLTGEAF

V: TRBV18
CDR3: ASSPTKVARDTQY

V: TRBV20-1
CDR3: SASVPSTDTQY

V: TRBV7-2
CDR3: ASSLFGPNEKLF

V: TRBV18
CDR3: ASSGYLNTEAF

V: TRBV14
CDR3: ASSRGLLRDSYEQY

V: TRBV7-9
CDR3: ASSLIGTVNEAF

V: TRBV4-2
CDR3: ASSQGAESSYEQY

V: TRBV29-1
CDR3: SVVGGGATDTQY

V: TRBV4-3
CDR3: ASSQDPGTGYSPLH

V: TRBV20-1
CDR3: SARDSSGNTIY

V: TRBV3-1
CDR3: ASSQDGTGKGNTIY

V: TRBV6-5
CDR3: ASGRGVNEKLF